This entry lists 24 T cell receptor beta chains sequenced from one sample in a study of T cell changes during pregnancy in multiple sclerosis. This table comes from immunoSEQ multiplex PCR, and its TCRdb copy is limited to in-frame clones, with some not included. The data contain tens of thousands of clones, 93% of them singletons. Sequences were derived from CD8+ T cells from peripheral blood mononuclear cells, sampled in the third trimester of pregnancy. The receptors stem from a female donor with multiple sclerosis, enrolled in a pregnancy study.

This clone is classed as medium-sized (0.01 to 0.1%). The CDR3 DNA sequence: TGTGCCAGCAGTTTCCTGATACAGGGAGGATGGACTAGCGGGAGACCTCAAGAGACCCAGTACTTC. This translates into CASSFLIQGGWTSGRPQETQYF. This chain links TRBV28 with TRBJ2-5; 13 bases are shared with TRBD2. Germline V gene data show CDR1 as MDHEN and CDR2 as SYDVKM. V gave up 3 bases and J gave up 2 bases; unmatched junction bases: 21. This CDR3 contains 22 residues.

The chain is built from TRBV30 and TRBJ2-2; D is ambiguous. Trimming took 1 base from V and 2 from J, leaving 5 bases between them. This CDR3 is 13 amino acids long. The germline gives CDR1 GTSNPN, CDR2 SVGIG (reference sequence). This chain's CDR3 is CAWSDSNTGELFF. The CDR3 DNA sequence: TGTGCCTGGAGTGATAGTAACACCGGGGAGCTGTTTTTT. The complete variable domain, with remaining parts taken from reference TRBV30 and TRBJ2-2, reads SQTIHQWPATLVQPVGSPLSLECTVEGTSNPNLYWYRQAAGRGLQLLFYSVGIGQISSEVPQNLSASRPQDRQFILSSKKLLLSDSGFYLCAWSDSNTGELFFGEGSRLTVL.

The chain employs TRBV7-9 and TRBJ2-5; D is unclear. Germline V lookup: CDR1 SEHNR, CDR2 FQNEAQ (reference sequence). The germline V and J ends were trimmed by 5 bases and 2 bases, with 12 bases remaining between them. The CDR3 contains 14 residues. Written as DNA, the CDR3 is TGTGCCAGCAGCCCTGCAGGCCTACAAGAGACCCAGTACTTC. Its translation: CASSPAGLQETQYF.

This clone appeared a few times. The gene calls are TRBV5-1 and TRBJ1-1; 7 nucleotides match TRBD1. J was trimmed by 3 bases and V by 4 bases; bases with no gene match: 15. The CDR3 spans 17 residues. Per germline, CDR1 SGHRS and CDR2 YFSETQ. The CDR3 bases are TGCGCCAGCAGCCTCAGGGGGAAGGGTTATAGGGACACTGAAGCTTTCTTT. This gives the protein CASSLRGKGYRDTEAFF.

The J gene is TRBJ2-3, the V gene TRBV27; 10 nucleotides match TRBD2. The CDR3 has 16 amino acids. Germline CDR1 reads MNHEY; CDR2 reads SMNVEV (reference sequence). The ends lost 3 bases at V and 3 bases at J; junction bases unmatched: 6. The CDR3 DNA reads as TGTGCCAGCAGTTTCCTAGCGGGAGCAAAGACAGATACGCAGTATTTT. Its protein product is CASSFLAGAKTDTQYF.

The genes are TRBV18 and TRBJ2-7, with D possibly being TRBD2 (6 bases). V dropped 6 bases and J dropped 2 bases, with 17 bases sitting between them. The CDR3 is made up of 15 amino acids. Per germline, CDR1 KGHSH and CDR2 LQKENI. The CDR3 DNA reads as TGTGCCAGCTCCTCGTCCGGGGGTGGACCCTACGAGCAGTACTTC. Its protein is CASSSSGGGPYEQYF.

This chain connects TRBV7-9 to TRBJ2-7; 9 positions match TRBD2. The germline V gene has CDR1 SEHNR and CDR2 FQNEAQ (reference sequence). Trimming removed 10 bases from V and 3 bases from J; junction bases left unmatched: 7. The length of the CDR3 is 13 residues. The CDR3 bases are TGTGCCATCGGGGCTAGCGGGATCTACGAGCAGTACTTC. It is translated as CAIGASGIYEQYF.

The chain combines TRBV9 with TRBJ1-5; D remains ambiguous. This CDR3 contains 17 residues. V shed 1 base and J shed 0 bases, with 14 bases lying between them. Germline CDR1 and CDR2: SGDLS and YYNGEE. The CDR3 loop is CASSVPPRSYSNQPQHF. DNA of the CDR3: TGTGCCAGCAGCGTACCTCCCAGGTCCTATAGCAATCAGCCCCAGCATTTT.

The sample holds one count of this clone. V gene TRBV7-3 combines with J gene TRBJ2-3; TRBD2 agrees at 11 bases. Germline loops: CDR1 SGHTA, CDR2 FQGTGA. The ends lost 3 bases at V and 3 bases at J; junction bases unmatched: 2. This CDR3 comprises 15 residues. The CDR3 DNA sequence: TGTGCCAGCAGCTTGACTAGCGGGATGACAGATACGCAGTATTTT. This encodes CASSLTSGMTDTQYF.

The genes are TRBV6-7 and TRBJ2-1; 9 nucleotides line up with TRBD2. TRBV6-7 has ORF status, its function being uncertain. With V trimmed by 6 bases and J by 4 bases, 7 bases remained unmatched. There are 15 residues in the CDR3. The CDR3 coding sequence is TGTGCCAGCAGCACTGGACTAGCGAGTTACAATGAGCAGTTCTTC. Translated: CASSTGLASYNEQFF.

The chain has TRBV4-1 and TRBJ2-5; perhaps TRBD2 as D (5 bases). V lost 3 bases and J 10 bases, leaving 18 bases between the germline ends. Germline CDR1 and CDR2: MGHRA and YSYEKL. There are 14 residues in the CDR3. This CDR3 is CASSQRSDSQDQYF. The DNA for the CDR3 is TGCGCCAGCAGCCAGCGGTCGGACTCCCAGGACCAGTACTTC.

The chain combines TRBV12-1 with TRBJ2-2; the listed D gene, TRBD1, was not tested against the DNA. TRBV12-1 is an annotated pseudogene. The CDR3 is made up of 11 amino acids. CDR3: CASSASGELFF. The CDR3 DNA is TGTGCCAGCAGCGCCAGCGGGGAGCTGTTTTTT.

The gene calls are TRBV7-8 and TRBJ1-2; perhaps TRBD1 as D (6 bases). Trimming stripped 1 base from V and 8 bases from J, with 29 bases between. Germline V gene sequence: CDR1 SGHVS, CDR2 FQNEAQ. CDR3 length: 19 amino acids. This chain's CDR3 is CASSLDFWTDDGEGLGYTF. The CDR3 region has the DNA TGTGCCAGCAGCTTAGATTTTTGGACAGACGACGGTGAAGGTTTAGGCTACACCTTC.

The chain joins TRBV9 to TRBJ2-3, with TRBD2 as a possible D gene (6 bases). V was cut by 1 base and J by 3 bases, with 12 bases left in between. Germline V gene sequence: CDR1 SGDLS, CDR2 YYNGEE. CDR3 length equals 15 residues. CDR3 amino acids: CASSVIRELTDTQYF. The CDR3 DNA is TGTGCCAGCAGCGTAATTCGGGAGTTAACAGATACGCAGTATTTT.

Judged by abundance, this clone is medium-sized (0.01 to 0.1%). This chain connects TRBV5-6 to TRBJ2-1; 10 positions agree with TRBD2. V dropped 4 bases and J dropped 4; count of bases not matched to a gene: 5. This CDR3 has 15 residues. CDR1 is SGHDT and CDR2 is YYEEEE in the germline V gene. CDR3 region: CASSHTSGTYNEQFF. The CDR3 DNA reads as TGTGCCAGCAGCCACACTAGCGGGACGTACAATGAGCAGTTCTTC.

In its sample, this clone was seen a few times. This rearrangement joins TRBV19 to TRBJ2-1; possibly TRBD1 for D (5 bases). V was shortened by 6 bases and J by 4 bases, with 10 bases between the two germline ends. The CDR3 totals 13 residues. Germline V gene lookup returns CDR1 LNHDA and CDR2 SQIVND (reference sequence). The CDR3 region has the DNA TGTGCCAGTAGCCTCGACAGATACAATGAGCAGTTCTTC. It encodes CASSLDRYNEQFF.

The rearrangement links TRBV29-1 to TRBJ2-1; TRBD2 agrees at 9 bases. V lost 6 bases, J lost 0 bases, and 3 bases stayed unmatched. The CDR3 runs 14 residues. From germline, CDR1 is SQVTM and CDR2 ANQGSEA. The CDR3 reads CSVISGSSYNEQFF. The CDR3 nucleotides are TGCAGCGTAATTAGCGGGAGCTCCTACAATGAGCAGTTCTTC.

V usage is TRBV2 and J usage is TRBJ1-2; D is unresolved. The CDR3 spans 15 residues. Trimming took off 0 bases at V and 0 bases at J, with 8 bases between the two ends. The germline V gene encodes CDR1 SNHLY and CDR2 FYNNEI. The CDR3 DNA is TGTGCCAGCAGTGAAGCGCTTCGGGCTAACTATGGCTACACCTTC. Translation: CASSEALRANYGYTF. Supplemented by reference TRBV2 and TRBJ1-2, the full variable domain reads EPEVTQTPSHQVTQMGQEVILRCVPISNHLYFYWYRQILGQKVEFLVSFYNNEISEKSEIFDDQFSVERPDGSNFTLKIRSTKLEDSAMYFCASSEALRANYGYTFGSGTRLTVV.

V gene TRBV6-1 combines with J gene TRBJ1-2, with a possible D match to TRBD1 (5 bases). The CDR3 has 15 residues. V gave up 1 base and J gave up 2 bases, with 11 bases separating them. Germline loops: CDR1 MNHNS, CDR2 SASEGT. Here the CDR3 reads CASSEEGLLNYGYTF. In DNA, the CDR3 is TGTGCCAGCAGTGAAGAGGGACTGTTGAACTATGGCTACACCTTC.

This clone was detected once. The chain joins TRBV7-8 to TRBJ2-5; 7 positions agree with TRBD1. CDR3 length: 16 amino acids. V shed 6 bases, J shed 1 base, and the junction held 11 bases outside the gene matches. Germline assignment: CDR1 SGHVS and CDR2 FQNEAQ. The CDR3 reads CASRSIGTDTQETQYF. The CDR3 DNA is TGTGCCAGCAGGTCTATCGGGACAGATACCCAAGAGACCCAGTACTTC.

This clone was observed a few times. The V and J genes are TRBV7-9 and TRBJ1-1, with 8 bases matching TRBD1. V was pared by 2 bases and J by 7 bases, with 6 bases of the junction left unmatched. The CDR3 has 14 amino acids. From germline, CDR1 is SEHNR and CDR2 FQNEAQ (reference sequence). CDR3 sequence reads: CASSLSDRAFEAFF. The CDR3 nucleotides are TGTGCCAGCAGCTTATCGGACAGGGCCTTTGAAGCTTTCTTT.

The chain recombines TRBV5-1 with TRBJ2-7, with 10 nucleotides matching TRBD1. The length of the CDR3 is 14 residues. The junction had 3 bases not matched to a gene; V was cut back by 4 bases and J by 2 bases. CDR1 SGHRS and CDR2 YFSETQ come from the germline V gene. The CDR3 sequence: CASSPGTGAYEQYF. In DNA form, the CDR3 reads TGCGCCAGCAGCCCGGGGACAGGGGCCTACGAGCAGTACTTC.

V usage is TRBV5-4 and J usage is TRBJ2-2; maybe TRBD2 (7 bases). V lost 1 base to trimming and J lost 4 bases, with 14 bases between them. Germline V gene data show CDR1 as SGHNT and CDR2 as YYREEE (reference sequence). The CDR3 spans 16 residues. As DNA, the CDR3 is TGTGCCAGCAGCTTGTTTACCGGGGGGCTCACCGGGGAGCTGTTTTTT. Its translation: CASSLFTGGLTGELFF.

V is TRBV11-3 and J is TRBJ2-1; 9 bases fit TRBD1. The V gene's germline CDR1 is SGHNT and CDR2 YENEEA. J gave up 7 bases and V 4 bases, and 2 bases lay outside the gene matches. The CDR3 loop spans 13 amino acids. The CDR3 nucleotides are TGTGCCAGCAGCTCCGGGACAGGGAATGAGCAGTTCTTC. It encodes CASSSGTGNEQFF.